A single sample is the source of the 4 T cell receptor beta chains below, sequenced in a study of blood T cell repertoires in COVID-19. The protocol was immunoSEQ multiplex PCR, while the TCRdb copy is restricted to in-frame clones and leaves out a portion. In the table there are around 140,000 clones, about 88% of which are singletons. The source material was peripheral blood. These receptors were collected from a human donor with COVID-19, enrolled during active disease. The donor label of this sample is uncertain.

The CDR3 sequence: CASSLMGALAGPDTQYF. The DNA for the CDR3 is TGTGCCAGCAGCTTAATGGGAGCGCTAGCGGGGCCTGATACGCAGTATTTT. The V and J genes are TRBV7-3 and TRBJ2-3; 9 positions match TRBD2. Germline CDR1 and CDR2: SGHTA and FQGTGA. V shed 1 base, J shed 6 bases, and the junction held 11 bases outside the gene matches. The CDR3 has 17 residues.

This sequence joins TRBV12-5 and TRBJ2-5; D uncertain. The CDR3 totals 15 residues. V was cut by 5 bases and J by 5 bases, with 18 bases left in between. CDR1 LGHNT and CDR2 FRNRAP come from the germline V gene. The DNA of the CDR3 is TGTGCTAGTGGTCCCCCGCGCACCCACGGGGAGACCCAGTACTTC. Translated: CASGPPRTHGETQYF.

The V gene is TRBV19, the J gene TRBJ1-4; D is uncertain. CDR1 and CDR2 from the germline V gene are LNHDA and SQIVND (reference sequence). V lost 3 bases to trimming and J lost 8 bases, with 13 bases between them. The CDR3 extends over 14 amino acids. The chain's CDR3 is CASSMSTEQEKLFF. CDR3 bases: TGTGCCAGTAGTATGTCCACAGAGCAAGAAAAACTGTTTTTT.

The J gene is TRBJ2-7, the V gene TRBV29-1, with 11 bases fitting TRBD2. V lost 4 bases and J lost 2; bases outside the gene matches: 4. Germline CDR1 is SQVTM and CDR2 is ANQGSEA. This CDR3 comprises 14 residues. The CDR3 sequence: CSVGSSGGPYEQYF. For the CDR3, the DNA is TGCAGCGTTGGCTCTAGCGGGGGGCCCTACGAGCAGTACTTC.